Listed below are T cell receptor beta chains from one sample, sequenced in a study of OX40 agonist ivuxolimab in advanced cancers. Repertoires were generated with immunoSEQ multiplex PCR, while TCRdb's copy carries only in-frame clones and drops some. The profile shows some 87,000 clones, about 88% of them singletons. This sample comprised CD4+ or CD8+ T cells sorted from blood, obtained in a trial of the OX40 agonist ivuxolimab. Receptor source: an adult with an advanced solid tumor such as melanoma, head and neck, liver or kidney cancer. Each CDR3 is given with its conserved first and last residue. The D gene is left open where the match is weak. The size entry is marked missing in some rows and otherwise reads once, few, many or a size class.

J gene | V gene | clone size | D gene | CDR3 protein | CDR3 DNA
TRBJ2-1 | TRBV11-3 | NA | TRBD2 | CASSSRLAGGNEQFF | TGTGCCAGCAGCTCACGACTAGCGGGAGGCAATGAGCAGTTCTTC
TRBJ2-4 | TRBV18 | NA | TRBD1 | CASSPATGGINIQYF | TGTGCCAGCTCACCGGCGACAGGGGGCATAAACATTCAGTACTTC
TRBJ2-1 | TRBV7-8 | NA | NA | CASSFDAGLTYNEQFF | TGTGCCAGCAGCTTTGACGCGGGGCTGACCTACAATGAGCAGTTCTTC
TRBJ1-6 | TRBV30 | few | NA | CAWDGNNSPLHF | TGTGCCTGGGACGGTAATAATTCACCCCTCCACTTT
TRBJ1-1 | TRBV27 | NA | NA | CASRLRGGTEAFF | TGTGCCAGCAGGCTGCGGGGGGGCACTGAAGCTTTCTTT
TRBJ1-4 | TRBV7-9 | NA | NA | CASSSPGRSNEKLFF | TGTGCCAGCAGCTCCCCGGGACGTTCTAATGAAAAACTGTTTTTT
TRBJ1-1 | TRBV11-2 | NA | NA | CASSLSTESAFF | TGTGCCAGCAGCTTATCGACTGAATCGGCTTTCTTT
TRBJ2-5 | TRBV5-1 | NA | NA | CASSPLLGTSNQETQYF | TGCGCCAGCAGTCCTCTCTTGGGGACAAGCAATCAAGAGACCCAGTACTTC
TRBJ1-2 | TRBV5-1 | few | TRBD1 | CASSRGQGLNYGYTF | TGCGCCAGCAGCCGGGGACAGGGTCTTAACTATGGCTACACCTTC
TRBJ1-5 | TRBV6-1 | NA | NA | CASTGGYSNQPQHF | TGTGCCAGCACTGGGGGCTATAGCAATCAGCCCCAGCATTTT
TRBJ2-6 | TRBV5-5 | NA | NA | CASSVILQSGANVLTF | TGTGCCAGCAGCGTTATCCTTCAGTCTGGGGCCAACGTCCTGACTTTC
TRBJ1-3 | TRBV5-6 | NA | NA | CASSLGGQLGNTIYF | TGTGCCAGCAGCTTGGGCGGGCAGCTCGGAAACACCATATATTTT
TRBJ2-2 | TRBV7-9 | once | NA | CASSMGLTTGELFF | TGTGCCAGCAGCATGGGACTTACCACCGGGGAGCTGTTTTTT
TRBJ2-1 | TRBV7-2 | once | NA | CASSRDKSSYNEQFF | TGTGCCAGCAGCCGGGACAAAAGCTCCTACAATGAGCAGTTCTTC
TRBJ1-1 | TRBV14 | NA | TRBD1 | CASSQLTGVNTEAFF | TGTGCCAGCAGCCAACTAACAGGGGTGAACACTGAAGCTTTCTTT
TRBJ2-3 | TRBV7-8 | NA | TRBD1 | CASSSPRRTGKADTQYF | TGTGCCAGCAGCTCACCCAGACGGACAGGGAAGGCCGATACGCAGTATTTT
TRBJ2-7 | TRBV5-1 | NA | NA | CASSLGGAEYEQYF | TGCGCCAGCAGCTTGGGCGGGGCTGAGTACGAGCAGTACTTC
TRBJ1-1 | TRBV19 | NA | TRBD1 | CASSIGTGGPNTEAFF | TGTGCCAGTAGTATAGGTACAGGGGGACCGAACACTGAAGCTTTCTTT
TRBJ1-2 | TRBV28 | NA | NA | CASREGEVPNYGYTF | TGTGCCAGCAGGGAGGGGGAAGTCCCTAACTATGGCTACACCTTC
TRBJ1-2 | TRBV30 | NA | NA | CAWSVLGTNIYGYTF | TGTGCCTGGAGTGTACTTGGGACAAACATTTATGGCTACACCTTC
TRBJ1-2 | TRBV5-4 | NA | NA | CASSTPGAGSNYGYTF | TGTGCCAGCAGCACCCCTGGTGCCGGTTCTAACTATGGCTACACCTTC
TRBJ1-2 | TRBV19 | many | NA | CASTPDRIYGYTF | TGTGCCAGTACCCCCGACAGGATATATGGCTACACCTTC
TRBJ1-2 | TRBV6-6 | NA | TRBD1 | CASSYTGGANYGYTF | TGTGCCAGCAGTTACACAGGGGGAGCTAACTATGGCTACACCTTC
TRBJ2-1 | TRBV2 | NA | NA | CASGRGTAQFF | TGTGCCAGCGGGCGAGGCACCGCGCAGTTCTTC
TRBJ1-2 | TRBV2 | NA | TRBD1 | CASSEGQSNYGYTF | TGTGCCAGCAGTGAGGGACAGTCGAACTATGGCTACACCTTC
TRBJ1-3 | TRBV19 | NA | NA | CASTPMIAGNTIYF | TGTGCCAGTACCCCCATGATAGCTGGAAACACCATATATTTT
TRBJ2-1 | TRBV9 | NA | TRBD1 | CASSVDWDSTLREQFF | TGTGCCAGCAGCGTAGATTGGGACAGCACTCTTCGGGAGCAGTTCTTC
TRBJ2-1 | TRBV28 | NA | TRBD1 | CASNNRGHNEQFF | TGTGCCAGCAACAACAGGGGGCACAATGAGCAGTTCTTC
TRBJ2-3 | TRBV5-1 | NA | TRBD2 | CASSLSLSGGADTQYF | TGCGCCAGCAGCTTGTCGTTGAGTGGGGGGGCAGATACGCAGTATTTT
TRBJ1-1 | TRBV6-1 | once | NA | CASSNRGIREAFF | TGTGCCAGCAGCAACCGGGGAATCCGTGAAGCTTTCTTT
TRBJ2-3 | TRBV5-8 | NA | NA | CASSLASADTQYF | TGTGCCAGCAGCTTGGCGAGCGCTGATACGCAGTATTTT
TRBJ2-5 | TRBV11-2 | NA | TRBD2 | CASSLAAGVGKTQYF | TGTGCCAGCAGCTTAGCAGCGGGAGTCGGCAAGACCCAGTACTTC
TRBJ2-7 | TRBV27 | NA | TRBD1 | CASARDRVPYEQYF | TGTGCCAGCGCCCGGGACAGGGTCCCCTACGAGCAGTACTTC